This T cell receptor (beta chain) stems from a study of T cells in Graves' hyperthyroidism and ophthalmopathy. Germline V lookup: CDR1 LNHNV, CDR2 YYDKDF (reference sequence). The CDR3 totals 16 residues. The ends lost 1 base at V and 3 bases at J; junction bases unmatched: 7. The source material, RNA transcripts, was used to amplify TCR beta CDR3 regions. A set of HTBI primers served as the primers for a first-round RT-PCR of the TCR CDR3. One entry per CDR3 protein results from TCRdb running MiXCR on the multiplex PCR reads. The sample contains about 180,000 distinct CDR3 sequences, approximately 15% of which appear only once. This clonotype was recorded at least ten times.

The sequence was collected from a woman aged 45-60 years with Graves' hyperthyroidism. This sequence joins TRBV15 and TRBJ2-5; 8 bases are shared with TRBD2. What was sequenced was blood. The CDR3 DNA reads TGTGCCACCAGCAGAGGAGCCAGCGGGGGAGAAGAGACCCAGTACTTC. Translating it yields CATSRGASGGEETQYF.